A selection of T cell receptor beta chains follows, all from one sample in a study of blood T cell repertoires in COVID-19. Only in-frame clones appear in the TCRdb table, and some are missing; sequencing was by immunoSEQ multiplex PCR. The sample includes about 140,000 clones, approximately 90% seen only once; the top ten take about 5%. The source material was peripheral blood. These TCRs come from a human donor in a cohort sampled during active COVID-19. The CDR3 runs from the conserved cysteine through the conserved F or W. The D gene is left open where the match is weak. Clone size is given for some rows only: seen once, a few or many times, or a class if the clone is expanded.

clone size: NA; D gene: NA; V gene: TRBV28; J gene: TRBJ1-5; CDR3 protein: CASSTSDRRGSPQHF; CDR3 DNA: TGTGCCAGCAGCACCTCGGACAGAAGAGGATCGCCCCAGCATTTT
clone size: few; D gene: TRBD1; V gene: TRBV19; J gene: TRBJ2-7; CDR3 protein: CASSTGGSSYEQYF; CDR3 DNA: TGTGCCAGTAGCACAGGGGGGAGCTCCTACGAGCAGTACTTC
clone size: NA; D gene: TRBD2; V gene: TRBV27; J gene: TRBJ2-7; CDR3 protein: CASRTAGGFSYEQYF; CDR3 DNA: TGTGCCAGCAGGACCGCGGGGGGGTTCTCCTACGAGCAGTACTTC
clone size: NA; D gene: NA; V gene: TRBV19; J gene: TRBJ1-2; CDR3 protein: CASSTQVPANYGYTF; CDR3 DNA: TGTGCCAGTAGTACCCAGGTTCCAGCTAACTATGGCTACACCTTC
clone size: NA; D gene: TRBD1; V gene: TRBV28; J gene: TRBJ1-2; CDR3 protein: CASSDWDRTLEARGGYGYTF; CDR3 DNA: TGTGCCAGCTCGGATTGGGACAGGACTCTGGAGGCAAGGGGTGGCTATGGCTACACCTTC
clone size: NA; D gene: TRBD1; V gene: TRBV2; J gene: TRBJ2-4; CDR3 protein: CASSSAGTGMSWGKNIQYF; CDR3 DNA: TGTGCCAGCAGCTCTGCCGGGACAGGGATGAGTTGGGGCAAAAACATTCAGTACTTC
clone size: NA; D gene: NA; V gene: TRBV28; J gene: TRBJ1-2; CDR3 protein: CASTEQGFYGYTF; CDR3 DNA: TGTGCCAGCACTGAACAGGGATTTTATGGCTACACCTTC
clone size: NA; D gene: NA; V gene: TRBV6-5; J gene: TRBJ2-7; CDR3 protein: CASRLGTLGEQYF; CDR3 DNA: TGTGCCAGCAGGTTGGGGACACTGGGAGAGCAGTACTTC
clone size: NA; D gene: NA; V gene: TRBV6-5; J gene: TRBJ2-4; CDR3 protein: CASRGLSDAKNIQYF; CDR3 DNA: TGTGCCAGCAGGGGACTCTCGGACGCCAAAAACATTCAGTACTTC
clone size: NA; D gene: NA; V gene: TRBV5-8; J gene: TRBJ1-5; CDR3 protein: CASSLFRRANQPQHF; CDR3 DNA: TGTGCCAGCAGCTTGTTTAGGAGGGCTAATCAGCCCCAGCATTTT
clone size: NA; D gene: TRBD2; V gene: TRBV9; J gene: TRBJ2-3; CDR3 protein: CASSDTGLAGGPDTQYF; CDR3 DNA: TGTGCCAGCAGCGATACCGGACTAGCGGGGGGGCCGGATACGCAGTATTTT
clone size: NA; D gene: NA; V gene: TRBV24-1; J gene: TRBJ2-6; CDR3 protein: CATSGIAGANVLTF; CDR3 DNA: TGTGCCACCAGTGGAATAGCTGGGGCCAACGTCCTGACTTTC
clone size: NA; D gene: NA; V gene: TRBV15; J gene: TRBJ1-1; CDR3 protein: CATSRDRGGNTEAFF; CDR3 DNA: TGTGCCACCAGCAGAGATCGCGGGGGGAACACTGAAGCTTTCTTT
clone size: NA; D gene: NA; V gene: TRBV9; J gene: TRBJ1-6; CDR3 protein: CASSVSRSSYNSPLHF; CDR3 DNA: TGTGCCAGCAGCGTATCGAGAAGCTCCTATAATTCACCCCTCCACTTT
clone size: once; D gene: TRBD2; V gene: TRBV11-2; J gene: TRBJ2-1; CDR3 protein: CASSQTGTRYNEQFF; CDR3 DNA: TGTGCCAGCAGCCAAACCGGGACTAGGTACAATGAGCAGTTCTTC
clone size: once; D gene: NA; V gene: TRBV19; J gene: TRBJ2-7; CDR3 protein: CASSPTTSGAKEQYF; CDR3 DNA: TGTGCCAGTAGTCCCACCACCTCAGGGGCCAAGGAGCAGTACTTC
clone size: once; D gene: TRBD2; V gene: TRBV6-6; J gene: TRBJ2-2; CDR3 protein: CASSPSGSRAGELFF; CDR3 DNA: TGTGCCAGCAGTCCTAGCGGGAGCCGCGCCGGGGAGCTGTTTTTT
clone size: NA; D gene: TRBD1; V gene: TRBV25-1; J gene: TRBJ1-5; CDR3 protein: CASSDTGGYNQPQHF; CDR3 DNA: TGTGCCAGCAGTGATACAGGGGGCTACAATCAGCCCCAGCATTTT
clone size: NA; D gene: NA; V gene: TRBV6-1; J gene: TRBJ1-2; CDR3 protein: CASSEGRAYGYTF; CDR3 DNA: TGTGCCAGCAGTGAGGGCAGGGCCTATGGCTACACCTTC
clone size: NA; D gene: TRBD2; V gene: TRBV5-4; J gene: TRBJ2-3; CDR3 protein: CASSAGLAGGPSDTQYF; CDR3 DNA: TGTGCCAGCAGCGCGGGACTAGCGGGGGGGCCGTCAGATACGCAGTATTTT
clone size: NA; D gene: TRBD1; V gene: TRBV19; J gene: TRBJ1-5; CDR3 protein: CASSIDGTDLGGPQHF; CDR3 DNA: TGTGCCAGTAGTATAGACGGGACAGACCTAGGCGGTCCCCAGCATTTT
clone size: NA; D gene: TRBD2; V gene: TRBV2; J gene: TRBJ2-2; CDR3 protein: CASSRGGANTGELFF; CDR3 DNA: TGTGCCAGCAGTCGCGGGGGGGCTAACACCGGGGAGCTGTTTTTT
clone size: NA; D gene: NA; V gene: TRBV11-3; J gene: TRBJ1-2; CDR3 protein: CASSAPDRHYGYTF; CDR3 DNA: TGTGCCAGCAGCGCGCCCGACAGACACTATGGCTACACCTTC
clone size: NA; D gene: TRBD1; V gene: TRBV27; J gene: TRBJ2-7; CDR3 protein: CASSLTGTGAYEQYF; CDR3 DNA: TGTGCCAGCAGTTTGACCGGGACAGGGGCCTACGAGCAGTACTTC
clone size: NA; D gene: NA; V gene: TRBV7-9; J gene: TRBJ1-4; CDR3 protein: CASSYGTTKNEKLFF; CDR3 DNA: TGTGCCAGCAGCTACGGGACTACTAAGAATGAAAAACTGTTTTTT
clone size: NA; D gene: TRBD2; V gene: TRBV7-9; J gene: TRBJ2-1; CDR3 protein: CASSSRLAGGPSSYNEQFF; CDR3 DNA: TGTGCCAGCAGCTCGCGACTAGCGGGGGGTCCTAGCTCCTACAATGAGCAGTTCTTC
clone size: NA; D gene: NA; V gene: TRBV19; J gene: TRBJ1-6; CDR3 protein: CASSGTGNSPLHF; CDR3 DNA: TGTGCCAGTAGTGGAACGGGGAATTCACCCCTCCACTTT
clone size: NA; D gene: NA; V gene: TRBV6-6; J gene: TRBJ2-5; CDR3 protein: CASSYAGGKGETQYF; CDR3 DNA: TGTGCCAGCAGTTACGCAGGGGGGAAAGGAGAGACCCAGTACTTC
clone size: once; D gene: TRBD1; V gene: TRBV19; J gene: TRBJ2-1; CDR3 protein: CASSNGQGRNEQFF; CDR3 DNA: TGTGCCAGTAGTAATGGACAGGGGAGGAATGAGCAGTTCTTC
clone size: NA; D gene: NA; V gene: TRBV5-4; J gene: TRBJ1-3; CDR3 protein: CASSSPHGSGNTIYF; CDR3 DNA: TGTGCCAGCAGCTCGCCCCACGGGTCTGGAAACACCATATATTTT
clone size: few; D gene: NA; V gene: TRBV19; J gene: TRBJ1-5; CDR3 protein: CASSLGTLDQPQHF; CDR3 DNA: TGTGCCAGTAGCCTTGGGACTCTCGATCAGCCCCAGCATTTT
clone size: NA; D gene: NA; V gene: TRBV6-5; J gene: TRBJ1-4; CDR3 protein: CASSREWANEKLFF; CDR3 DNA: TGTGCCAGCAGCCGGGAATGGGCTAATGAAAAACTGTTTTTT
clone size: NA; D gene: NA; V gene: TRBV6-4; J gene: TRBJ1-5; CDR3 protein: CASSDPDIQPQHF; CDR3 DNA: TGTGCCAGCAGTGACCCGGACATACAGCCCCAGCATTTT
clone size: NA; D gene: NA; V gene: TRBV21-1; J gene: TRBJ1-1; CDR3 protein: CASTPNSGTEAFF; CDR3 DNA: TGTGCCAGCACCCCAAACTCCGGCACTGAAGCTTTCTTT
clone size: once; D gene: TRBD2; V gene: TRBV18; J gene: TRBJ2-3; CDR3 protein: CASSPLGAGVGTDTQYF; CDR3 DNA: TGTGCCAGCTCACCATTGGGAGCGGGGGTAGGCACAGATACGCAGTATTTT
clone size: NA; D gene: NA; V gene: TRBV21-1; J gene: TRBJ2-6; CDR3 protein: CASRKTPNPTGLWHASGANVLTF; CDR3 DNA: TGTGCCAGCAGAAAAACCCCAAACCCGACAGGCCTCTGGCATGCCTCTGGGGCCAACGTCCTGACTTTC
clone size: once; D gene: TRBD2; V gene: TRBV6-4; J gene: TRBJ2-7; CDR3 protein: CANRGPLAGGRVNEQYF; CDR3 DNA: TGTGCCAATCGTGGCCCGCTAGCGGGGGGCCGTGTAAACGAGCAGTACTTC
clone size: NA; D gene: TRBD1; V gene: TRBV15; J gene: TRBJ2-5; CDR3 protein: CATSRDSPGGGETQYF; CDR3 DNA: TGTGCCACCAGCAGAGATTCGCCAGGGGGCGGAGAGACCCAGTACTTC
clone size: once; D gene: NA; V gene: TRBV21-1; J gene: TRBJ2-7; CDR3 protein: CASSKFRSSYEQYF; CDR3 DNA: TGTGCCAGCAGCAAATTCCGCAGCTCCTACGAGCAGTACTTC
clone size: NA; D gene: NA; V gene: TRBV3-1/TRBV3-2; J gene: TRBJ2-7; CDR3 protein: CASSQRSDEQYF; CDR3 DNA: TGTGCCAGCAGCCAGCGGTCAGACGAGCAGTACTTC
clone size: NA; D gene: TRBD2; V gene: TRBV6-6; J gene: TRBJ2-7; CDR3 protein: CASSYSPGLANEQYF; CDR3 DNA: TGTGCCAGCAGTTACTCCCCCGGACTAGCAAACGAGCAGTACTTC
clone size: once; D gene: NA; V gene: TRBV10-3; J gene: TRBJ2-3; CDR3 protein: CAITGDSATDTQYF; CDR3 DNA: TGTGCCATCACCGGCGACTCGGCCACAGATACGCAGTATTTT
clone size: NA; D gene: TRBD1; V gene: TRBV2; J gene: TRBJ1-1; CDR3 protein: CASSESTGSFNTEAFF; CDR3 DNA: TGTGCCAGCAGTGAATCGACAGGGAGTTTTAACACTGAAGCTTTCTTT
clone size: few; D gene: NA; V gene: TRBV7-2; J gene: TRBJ1-2; CDR3 protein: CASSPQGPLNGYTF; CDR3 DNA: TGTGCCAGCAGCCCGCAGGGGCCGCTGAATGGCTACACCTTC
clone size: NA; D gene: TRBD1; V gene: TRBV7-2; J gene: TRBJ2-7; CDR3 protein: CASSLEGTGRYEQYF; CDR3 DNA: TGTGCCAGCAGCTTAGAGGGGACAGGGAGGTACGAGCAGTACTTC
clone size: few; D gene: NA; V gene: TRBV3-1/TRBV3-2; J gene: TRBJ1-2; CDR3 protein: CASSRRSYGYTF; CDR3 DNA: TGTGCCAGCAGCCGGCGGAGCTATGGCTACACCTTC
clone size: few; D gene: TRBD2; V gene: TRBV27; J gene: TRBJ2-7; CDR3 protein: CASSLSGAYEQYF; CDR3 DNA: TGTGCCAGCAGTTTAAGCGGGGCCTACGAGCAGTACTTC
clone size: NA; D gene: TRBD1; V gene: TRBV30; J gene: TRBJ1-6; CDR3 protein: CAWSSSGGSPLHF; CDR3 DNA: TGTGCCTGGAGTTCTTCAGGGGGATCACCCCTCCACTTT
clone size: once; D gene: NA; V gene: TRBV5-1; J gene: TRBJ2-5; CDR3 protein: CASSLAGNQETQYF; CDR3 DNA: TGCGCCAGCAGCTTAGCCGGGAACCAAGAGACCCAGTACTTC
clone size: NA; D gene: TRBD2; V gene: TRBV7-9; J gene: TRBJ2-5; CDR3 protein: CASSISGRLQETQYF; CDR3 DNA: TGTGCCAGCAGCATTAGCGGGCGACTCCAAGAGACCCAGTACTTC
clone size: NA; D gene: NA; V gene: TRBV28; J gene: TRBJ2-7; CDR3 protein: CASSLDSFYYEQYF; CDR3 DNA: TGTGCCAGCAGTTTAGACAGTTTCTACTACGAGCAGTACTTC